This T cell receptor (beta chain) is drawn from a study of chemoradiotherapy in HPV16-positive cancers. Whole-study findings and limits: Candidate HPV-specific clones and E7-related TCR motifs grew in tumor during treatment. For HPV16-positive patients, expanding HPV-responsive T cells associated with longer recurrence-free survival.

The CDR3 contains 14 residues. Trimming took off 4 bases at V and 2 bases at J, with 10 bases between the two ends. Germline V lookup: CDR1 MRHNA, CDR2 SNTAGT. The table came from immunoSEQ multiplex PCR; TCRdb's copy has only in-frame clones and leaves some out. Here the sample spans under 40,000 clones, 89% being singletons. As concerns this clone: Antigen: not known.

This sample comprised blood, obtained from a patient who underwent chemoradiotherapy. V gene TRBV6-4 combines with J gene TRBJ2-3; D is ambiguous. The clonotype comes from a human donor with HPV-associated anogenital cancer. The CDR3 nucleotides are TGTGCCAGCAGTGTTACCGGGTCCACAGATACGCAGTATTTT. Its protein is CASSVTGSTDTQYF.